The TCR beta chain under discussion was sequenced for a study of T cell repertoires in aging, cancer and after chemotherapy (dated by TCRdb to between 2018 and 2021). Describing the broader study: The donors fell into six age groups ranging from 30 or younger to 70 or older, and each group had at least three individuals. TCR repertoires from healthy donor controls were recorded over periods of several months to years and showed clear clonal overlap between repeated samplings. In total, the full dataset held 10 million or so TCR reads. Peripheral blood TCR beta repertoires from healthy donors and cancer patients were profiled to examine immunoaging and T cell reconstitution after chemotherapy. A cohort of under 250 cancer patients (about 93 with hematological and 110 to 140 with solid cancers) was assembled, and approximately 95 healthy donors were included as a reference group.

This clonotype counts as medium-sized (0.01 to 0.1%). Its antigen is not yet known. One base away there is no much larger clone; base qualities are not given. TCR beta rearrangements were amplified from genomic DNA extracted from peripheral blood rather than from sorted cells or RNA. A distance of 15 bases separates the germline ends of V and J, which lose 4 bases and 8 bases respectively. CDR1 and CDR2 (LNHDA, SQIVND) derive from the germline V gene (reference sequence). The CDR3, cysteine through phenylalanine, is 14 amino acids long. Just CDR3 DNA is preserved here, 42 bases in frame from base 1. Findings and caveats that apply to the study as a whole: It was noted by the authors that conclusions about immunological memory after chemotherapy cannot be drawn from the repertoire data. In both cancer cohorts, the median generation probability rose over the chemotherapy interval, which suggests that the repertoire was reconstituted through rebound thymic output. Compared with age-matched healthy donors, untreated patients with either hematological or solid cancers had significantly lower TCR diversity in the blood along with higher clonality. In healthy donors, the drop in TCR diversity with age came mainly from a loss of richness, whereas in cancer patients a loss of evenness also played a part.

Using a mixed TRB-A/B primer pool, multiplex touch-down PCR amplified rearranged TRB sequences covering the V, D and J segments. Illumina adapters and sample indices were attached to the amplicons in two consecutive PCR reactions using Phusion HS II polymerase. Amplicons were gel-purified with the NucleoSpin Gel and PCR Clean-up kit, then checked with Qubit and an Agilent 2100 Bioanalyzer. Sequencing of the libraries was done on an Illumina MiSeq with paired-end, single-indexed 600-cycle runs. The authors processed their data as follows. TRB sequences were processed with MiXCR versions 2.12 and 3.0.5. Each unique CDR3 nucleotide sequence was counted as one clone, and only productive sequences with at least two reads were retained. Repertoire metrics included Shannon diversity, evenness, clonality (one minus evenness), and alpha-parameterized diversity profiles from alpha 0 to 5. The IGoR algorithm was used to calculate generation probabilities for clones in the paired samples taken before and after chemotherapy. The public reads were reprocessed in TCRdb via fastp at Q25 and MiXCR, keeping in-frame beta chains. Here each entry gathers all rows of one CDR3 protein and keeps the most common genes and DNA. V and J calls and clone size were set by TCRdb, not the authors. This sample gives roughly 3,000 distinct CDR3 sequences in total; about 30% of them show up just once. The biggest ten clones account for more than 12% of the sample.

The V and J genes are TRBV19 and TRBJ2-1; TRBD2 is possibly the D segment (7 matching bases). The sample was blood. The clonotype was recovered from a human donor in good health. The CDR3 protein: CASSRGGGHDEQFF. The nucleotide sequence reads as follows: TGTGCCAGTAGTAGGGGGGGGGGCCACGATGAGCAGTTCTTC.